The entry below gives a single TCR beta chain sequence along with its context. The antigen it recognizes is unknown. No base-level quality is on record; no much larger clone is a single base apart. This entry belongs to a study of cytomegalovirus exposure and HLA in healthy donors (dated by TCRdb to between 2016 and 2019). For context, the study as a whole: An earlier analysis of some 600 of the donors reported 250 to 350 Gb of sequence data and 90 million to 120 million unique TCR beta sequences obtained from approximately 180 million T cells. Every repertoire in the discovery cohort had been generated on one and the same sequencing platform. High-throughput TCR immunosequencing, statistical association of individual TCRs with disease status, and machine learning were combined to predict cytomegalovirus infection status. Donor age, sex, ethnicity and CMV serostatus were compiled alongside the repertoire data. An earlier analysis of roughly 580 of the donors used high-throughput TCR beta sequencing to judge whether each TCR beta V gene segment behaved as functional or pseudogenic. HLA typing included class I and class II loci at four-digit resolution. To study patterns of TCR occurrence, a later analysis re-analyzed previously published TCR beta repertoires from hundreds of donors and added high-resolution HLA genotyping. The study profiled the T cell repertoires of about 720 subjects by immunosequencing and related them to cytomegalovirus serostatus. On average, around 240,000 unique TCR beta nucleotide sequences were sequenced per donor among a few hundred genotyped donors of the cohort, with roughly a sixth of those sequences being non-productive. The number of typed donors differed by locus: roughly 629-640 for A, B, C, DRB1 and DQB1; 500 to 550 for DQA1; approximately 610 for DPA1; and some 470 for DPB1. Rather than using new phenotypic data, the later analysis identified candidate immune exposures from TCR beta sequences and from how often those sequences occurred across donors. Roughly 300 gigabases of sequencing data and 80 million or so unique TCR sequences were included in an early release covering roughly 600 HLA-typed donors. The genetic ancestry cluster associated with self-reported Caucasian donors included about 81% of the roughly 390 genotyped donors. Because of strong linkage in the cohort, roughly five DR-DQ haplotypes were treated as single units for association and clustering. Along with the roughly 670-subject first cohort, a separate validation cohort of around 110 different subjects was used. The aim of the study was to test whether cataloging public T cell receptors could identify signatures of past pathogen exposure. A later genetic analysis used genome-wide SNP genotypes for about 60% of the roughly 700 donors, treating that subset as a discovery cohort.

The cysteine opens and the phenylalanine closes a CDR3 of 11 amino acids. The read is trimmed to its CDR3 DNA, 33 bases read in frame from base 1. The CDR1 and CDR2 encoded by the germline V gene (reference sequence) are DFQATT and SNEGSKA. The germline ends are 10 bases apart after V is trimmed by 8 bases and J by 3 bases. In total, fewer than 750 healthy bone marrow donors made up the cohort. At the time of sampling, all cohort members were nominally healthy, though unrecorded immune exposures were likely present. The donor tested CMV seropositive, placing the donor among the 290 or so seropositive members of the cohort. A peripheral blood sample was provided by each donor, and peripheral blood mononuclear cells were used for TCR beta sequencing. Genomic DNA extraction from the blood cell samples was performed with the Qiagen DNeasy Blood Extraction Kit. Points the paper makes about the study in general: A later analysis found that most CMV-associated TCR beta chains appeared HLA-restricted, with HLA associations seemingly driven largely by CMV exposure. It was suggested by the authors that the approach could potentially be generalized to other disease states and immunological phenotypes. Because HLA typing was unavailable for some donors at each locus, only the typed subset was used in association tests. V-gene and J-gene trimming of TCR beta chains was associated with a missense DCLRE1C variant in a later genetic analysis, and the association was replicated in an independent cohort. At a false discovery rate of 0.05, a later analysis linked 15,000 to 20,000 TCR beta sequences to specific HLA alleles. In a later genetic analysis, fewer N-insertions in productive TCRs were reported among donors in an Asian-associated ancestry cluster than the approximately 670-donor mean. Most TCR sequences were seen in very few donors, while some public TCRs were found in many individuals. In both the original and validation cohorts, the classifier was reported to diagnose cytomegalovirus status with high specificity and sensitivity. Linkage disequilibrium might explain the correlated functional status among segregating V segments, but an unknown experimental factor could not be ruled out. When HLA alleles, especially DR and DQ, strongly co-occurred, TCR associations were difficult to assign to individual alleles. A cluster of highly shared sequence variants was judged likely to be a technical artifact of the sequencing pipeline. A few of the identified cytomegalovirus-associated TCR beta chains were confirmed in vitro to be specific for cytomegalovirus antigens. The study gave a list of over 150 TCR beta chains associated with cytomegalovirus. For the cohort, immune exposure information was limited to CMV serostatus. According to a later analysis, TCR association rates differed among HLA loci, with DRB1 alleles showing the most associated TCRs and HLA-C alleles showing the fewest. Several of the top co-occurrence clusters appeared to be linked to parvovirus B19, influenza, CMV and Epstein-Barr virus, according to a later analysis. The presence/absence analyses assumed that sequencing depth was roughly uniform across donors, and that assumption may not be true. The 87-base-pair reads could not distinguish some IMGT-functional V segments, including TRBV6-2 and TRBV6-3, so those segments were excluded. An earlier analysis of 587 of the donors showed that most TCR beta V segments appeared in productive rearrangements either about 87% or about 30% of the time, which broadly matched IMGT annotations. The earlier analysis of approximately 540 of the donors excluded about 16 rarely observed V segments, including chromosome 9 orphons, because counts were too low. This cohort had only TCR beta chains sequenced, and the lack of alpha or paired-chain data limited which features could be detected. A further reported finding was that TCR beta sequences accurately predicted the HLA-A and HLA-B alleles for most subjects in the first cohort. In a later analysis, HLA-associated TCR beta chains showed more clonal expansion and lower generation probabilities than non-associated chains that were equally common.

To prepare the library, the immunoSEQ multiplex PCR assay was applied. For the multiplex PCR, a mixture combining 60 forward primers for TCR Vbeta segments and 13 reverse primers for TCR Jbeta segments was used. Amplification of the CDR3 region of rearranged TCR beta genes was performed with a multiplex PCR assay on genomic DNA. The amplified TCR beta libraries were sequenced on the Illumina HiSeq System as 87-base-pair reads. On the study's bioinformatics: Across the roughly 600 repertoires, a later analysis counted some 81 million unique TCR beta chains, about 10 million of which were shared by at least two donors. Raw reads were error-corrected and collapsed into unique sequences with a nearest-neighbor algorithm that merged closely related sequences to remove PCR and sequencing errors. To assign V, D and J gene segments, CDR3 sequences were aligned to IMGT reference sequences. For a sequence to be retained, a match of at least six nucleotides was required to both a V gene segment and a J gene segment. Rearrangements were called productive when the CDR3 lacked stop codons and stayed in frame with V and J; all others were non-productive. Following IMGT convention, CDR3 was defined as the stretch from the second conserved V-encoded cysteine to the conserved J-encoded phenylalanine. In an earlier analysis of around 540 of the donors, sequences lacking an unambiguous match to a single V gene segment were excluded. In an earlier analysis of almost 600 of the donors, a V segment was called functional when productive rearrangements were above 56.7%, and segregating when the standard deviation between donors exceeded 5%. To diagnose cytomegalovirus status from the catalog of TCR beta chain sequences, a statistical classification framework was built. A later analysis assigned V and J genes by comparing TCR nucleotide sequences with IMGT/GENE-DB human TR gene sequences. Using the TCRdist pipeline, a later analysis assigned CDR3 sequences along with most-parsimonious VDJ recombination scenarios. In a later analysis, every TCR beta chain was defined by the combination of its CDR3 amino acid sequence and its V-gene family, and reads without a unique V-gene family were dropped. In a later analysis, nearly 600 highly shared, low-generation-probability nucleotide sequences were removed to address suspected cross-contamination and a sequencing artifact. In a later analysis, a clonal expansion index for each public chain was calculated from normalized within-repertoire ranks of inferred template counts. Generation probabilities in a later analysis came from a VDJ recombination model fitted to out-of-frame rearrangements, and those results were checked against IGoR. A later analysis scored TCR-TCR, TCR-HLA and TCR-CMV co-occurrence with hypergeometric tests, applying a repertoire-size bias correction to TCR pairs. False discovery rates were estimated in a later analysis by permuting HLA or CMV assignments 20 times. In a later analysis, co-occurring TCRs were grouped using DBSCAN, and TCRdist sequence similarity was added for clustering within HLA-allele-positive subsets. Repertoires with fewer than 30,000 or more than 120,000 public chains, plus five repertoires with anomalous nucleotide sharing, were excluded from co-occurrence clustering. TCRdb obtained this table from immuneACCESS and retained in-frame rearrangements with V and J assigned. These tables miss some clones; where compared with another copy, unresolved V genes account for less than half of the shortfall, and the remainder is unexplained. The D gene and trimming were derived from the DNA, and the V and J assignments and clone size from that table. The sample yields fewer than 200,000 clones; 70% to 80% were counted once. The ten largest clones capture roughly 3.7% of the sample.

The sequence derives from a man aged 25-40 years in good health and CMV-seropositive. Material for sequencing was PBMCs. Recombination joined TRBV20-1 with TRBJ1-1, and the D gene may be TRBD1, 5 bases matching. The DNA sequence is TGCAGTTCTCACAGGTACACTGAAGCTTTCTTT. Translated, it reads CSSHRYTEAFF.